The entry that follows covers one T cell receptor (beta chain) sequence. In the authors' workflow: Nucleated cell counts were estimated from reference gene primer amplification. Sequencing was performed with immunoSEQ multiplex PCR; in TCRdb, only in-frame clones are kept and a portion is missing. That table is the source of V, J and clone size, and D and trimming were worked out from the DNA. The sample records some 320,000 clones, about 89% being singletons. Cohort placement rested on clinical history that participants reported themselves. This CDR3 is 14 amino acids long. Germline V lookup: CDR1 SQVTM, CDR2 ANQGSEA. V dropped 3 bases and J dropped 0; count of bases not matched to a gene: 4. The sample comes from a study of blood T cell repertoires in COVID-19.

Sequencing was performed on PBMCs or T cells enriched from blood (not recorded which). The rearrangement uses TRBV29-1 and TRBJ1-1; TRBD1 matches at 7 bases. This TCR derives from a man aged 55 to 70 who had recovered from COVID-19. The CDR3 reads CSVEGTAMNTEAFF. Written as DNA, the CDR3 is TGCAGCGTTGAGGGGACAGCCATGAACACTGAAGCTTTCTTT.